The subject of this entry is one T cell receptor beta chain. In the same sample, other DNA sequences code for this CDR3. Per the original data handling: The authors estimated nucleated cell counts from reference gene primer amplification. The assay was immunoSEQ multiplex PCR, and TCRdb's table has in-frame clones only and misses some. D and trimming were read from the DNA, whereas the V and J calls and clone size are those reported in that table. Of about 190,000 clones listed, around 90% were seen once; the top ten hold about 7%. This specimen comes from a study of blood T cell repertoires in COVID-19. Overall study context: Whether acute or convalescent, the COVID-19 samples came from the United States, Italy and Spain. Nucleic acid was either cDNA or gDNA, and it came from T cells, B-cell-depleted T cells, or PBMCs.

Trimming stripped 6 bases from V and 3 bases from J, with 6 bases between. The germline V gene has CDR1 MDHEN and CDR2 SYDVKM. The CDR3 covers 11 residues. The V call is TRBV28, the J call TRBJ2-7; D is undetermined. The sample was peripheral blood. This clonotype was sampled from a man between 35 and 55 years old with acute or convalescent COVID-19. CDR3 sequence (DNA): TGTGCCAGCAGCCGAGGCTACGAGCAGTACTTC. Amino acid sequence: CASSRGYEQYF. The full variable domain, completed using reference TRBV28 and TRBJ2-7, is DVKVTQSSRYLVKRTGEKVFLECVQDMDHENMFWYRQDPGLGLRLIYFSYDVKMKEKGDIPEGYSVSREKKERFSLILESASTNQTSMYLCASSRGYEQYFGPGTRLTVT.